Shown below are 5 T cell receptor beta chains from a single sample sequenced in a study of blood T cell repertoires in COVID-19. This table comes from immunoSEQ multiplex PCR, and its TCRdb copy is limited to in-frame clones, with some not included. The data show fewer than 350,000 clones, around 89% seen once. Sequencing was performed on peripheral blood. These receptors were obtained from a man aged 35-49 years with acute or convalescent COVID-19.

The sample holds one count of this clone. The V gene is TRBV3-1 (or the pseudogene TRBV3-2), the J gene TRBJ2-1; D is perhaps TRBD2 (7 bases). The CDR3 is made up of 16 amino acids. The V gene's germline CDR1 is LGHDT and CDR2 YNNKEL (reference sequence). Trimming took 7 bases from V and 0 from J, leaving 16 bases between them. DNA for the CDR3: TGTGCCAGCACAAGAGGGGGGGCCCGCTCCTACAATGAGCAGTTCTTC. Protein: CASTRGGARSYNEQFF.

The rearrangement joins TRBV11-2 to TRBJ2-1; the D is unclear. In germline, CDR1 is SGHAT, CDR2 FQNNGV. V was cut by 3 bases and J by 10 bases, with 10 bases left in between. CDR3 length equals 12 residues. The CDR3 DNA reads TGTGCCAGCAGCTTCTCGACAAAGGAGCAGTTCTTC. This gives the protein CASSFSTKEQFF.

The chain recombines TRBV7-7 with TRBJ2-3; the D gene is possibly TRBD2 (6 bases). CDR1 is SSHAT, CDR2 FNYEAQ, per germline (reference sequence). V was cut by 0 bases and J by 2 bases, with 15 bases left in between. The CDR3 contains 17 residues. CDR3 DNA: TGTGCCAGCAGCTTAGCGGGGCCGGGGGTGGCCACAGATACGCAGTATTTT. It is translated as CASSLAGPGVATDTQYF.

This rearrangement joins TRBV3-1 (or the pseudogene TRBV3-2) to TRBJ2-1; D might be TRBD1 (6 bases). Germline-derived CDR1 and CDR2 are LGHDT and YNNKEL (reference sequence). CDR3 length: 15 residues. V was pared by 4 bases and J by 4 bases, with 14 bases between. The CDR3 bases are TGTGCCAGCAGCCCCACAGGGATTCCATACAATGAGCAGTTCTTC. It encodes CASSPTGIPYNEQFF.

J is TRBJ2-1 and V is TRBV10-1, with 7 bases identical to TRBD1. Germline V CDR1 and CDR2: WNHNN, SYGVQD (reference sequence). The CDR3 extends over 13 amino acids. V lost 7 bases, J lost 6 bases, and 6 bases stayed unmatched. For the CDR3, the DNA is TGCGCCAGCAATAAACAGGGGTCCAATGAGCAGTTCTTC. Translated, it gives CASNKQGSNEQFF.